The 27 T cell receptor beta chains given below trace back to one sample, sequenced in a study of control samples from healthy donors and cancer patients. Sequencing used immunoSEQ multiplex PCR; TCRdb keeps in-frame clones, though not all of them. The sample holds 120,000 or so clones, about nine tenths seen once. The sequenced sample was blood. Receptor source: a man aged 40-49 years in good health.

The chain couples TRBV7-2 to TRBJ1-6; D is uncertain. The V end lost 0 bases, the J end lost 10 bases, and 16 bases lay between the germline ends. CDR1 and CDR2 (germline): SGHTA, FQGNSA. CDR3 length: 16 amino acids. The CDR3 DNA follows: TGTGCCAGCAGCTTAGCCAATCCTAATAGAGGCTCACCCCTCCACTTT. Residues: CASSLANPNRGSPLHF.

The CDR3 spells CASSSRATVYNSPLHF. CDR3 nucleotides: TGTGCCAGCAGCTCCCGAGCCACAGTCTATAATTCACCCCTCCACTTT. J is TRBJ1-6 and V is TRBV11-3, with no clear D. Germline CDR1 SGHNT, CDR2 YENEEA. The CDR3 is 16 amino acids. Trimming left V 4 bases short and J 3 bases short, with 13 bases between.

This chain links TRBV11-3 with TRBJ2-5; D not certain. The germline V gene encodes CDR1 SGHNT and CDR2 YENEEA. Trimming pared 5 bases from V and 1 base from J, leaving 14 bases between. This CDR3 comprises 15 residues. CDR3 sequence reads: CASSRNSLTQETQYF. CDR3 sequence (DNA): TGTGCCAGCAGCCGTAATAGTCTGACCCAAGAGACCCAGTACTTC. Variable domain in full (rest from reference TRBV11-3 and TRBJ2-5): EAGVVQSPRYKIIEKKQPVAFWCNPISGHNTLYWYLQNLGQGPELLIRYENEEAVDDSQLPKDRFSAERLKGVDSTLKIQPAELGDSAVYLCASSRNSLTQETQYFGPGTRLLVL.

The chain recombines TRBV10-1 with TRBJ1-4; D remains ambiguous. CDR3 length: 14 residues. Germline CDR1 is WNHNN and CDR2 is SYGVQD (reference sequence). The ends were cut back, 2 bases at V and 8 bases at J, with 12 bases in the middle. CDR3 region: CASSETLLGEKLFF. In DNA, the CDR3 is TGCGCCAGCAGTGAGACGTTATTGGGGGAAAAACTGTTTTTT.

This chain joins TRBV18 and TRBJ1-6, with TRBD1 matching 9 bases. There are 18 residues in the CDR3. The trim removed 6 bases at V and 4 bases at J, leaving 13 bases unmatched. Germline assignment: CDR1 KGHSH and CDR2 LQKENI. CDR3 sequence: CASSPGQGPPPYNSPLHF. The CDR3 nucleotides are TGTGCCAGCTCTCCGGGACAGGGCCCACCTCCTTATAATTCACCCCTCCACTTT. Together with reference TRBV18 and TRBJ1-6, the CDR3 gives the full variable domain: NAGVMQNPRHLVRRRGQEARLRCSPMKGHSHVYWYRQLPEEGLKFMVYLQKENIIDESGMPKERFSAEFPKEGPSILRIQQVVRGDSAAYFCASSPGQGPPPYNSPLHFGNGTRLTVT.

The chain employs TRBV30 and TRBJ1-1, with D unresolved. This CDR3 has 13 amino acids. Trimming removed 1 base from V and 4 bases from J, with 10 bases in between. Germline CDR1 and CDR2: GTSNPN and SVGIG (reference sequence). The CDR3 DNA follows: TGTGCCTGGAGTGGGGAGTGGGTCACTGAAGCTTTCTTT. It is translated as CAWSGEWVTEAFF.

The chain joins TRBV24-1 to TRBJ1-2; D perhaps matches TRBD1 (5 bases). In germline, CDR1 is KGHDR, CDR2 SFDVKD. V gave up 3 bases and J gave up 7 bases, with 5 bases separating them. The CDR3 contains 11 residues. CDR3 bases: TGTGCCACCAGTGATAGGGGTGGCTACACCTTC. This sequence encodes CATSDRGGYTF.

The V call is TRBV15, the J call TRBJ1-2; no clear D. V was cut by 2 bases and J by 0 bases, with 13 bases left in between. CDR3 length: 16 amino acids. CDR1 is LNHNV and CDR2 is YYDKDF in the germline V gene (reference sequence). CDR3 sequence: CATSRLRQQSNYGYTF. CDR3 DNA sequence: TGTGCCACCAGCAGACTCAGGCAACAGTCTAACTATGGCTACACCTTC.

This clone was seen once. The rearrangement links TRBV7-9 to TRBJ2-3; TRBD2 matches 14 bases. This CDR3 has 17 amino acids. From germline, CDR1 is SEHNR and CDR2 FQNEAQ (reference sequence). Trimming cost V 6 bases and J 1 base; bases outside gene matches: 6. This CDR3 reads CASRGQGLAGGTDTQYF. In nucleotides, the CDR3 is TGTGCCAGCAGGGGTCAGGGACTAGCGGGGGGCACAGATACGCAGTATTTT.

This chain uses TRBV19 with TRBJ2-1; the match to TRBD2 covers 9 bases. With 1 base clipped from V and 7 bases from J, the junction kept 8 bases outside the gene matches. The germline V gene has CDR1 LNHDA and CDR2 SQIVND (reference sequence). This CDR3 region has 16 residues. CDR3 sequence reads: CASSIGSGGGANEQFF. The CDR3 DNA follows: TGTGCCAGTAGTATAGGCTCGGGCGGGGGGGCAAATGAGCAGTTCTTC.

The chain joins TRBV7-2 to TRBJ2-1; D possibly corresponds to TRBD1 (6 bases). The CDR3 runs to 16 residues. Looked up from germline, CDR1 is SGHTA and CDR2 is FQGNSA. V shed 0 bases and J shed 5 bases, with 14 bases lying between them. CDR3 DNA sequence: TGTGCCAGCAGCTTAGCAGGACAGAGGTACGACAATGAGCAGTTCTTC. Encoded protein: CASSLAGQRYDNEQFF.

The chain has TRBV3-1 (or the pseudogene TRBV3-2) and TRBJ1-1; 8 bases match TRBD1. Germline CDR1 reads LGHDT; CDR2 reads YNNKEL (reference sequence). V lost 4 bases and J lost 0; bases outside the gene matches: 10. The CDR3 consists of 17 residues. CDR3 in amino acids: CASSPRRRGLMNTEAFF. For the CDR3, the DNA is TGTGCCAGCAGCCCTCGTCGCAGGGGGCTGATGAACACTGAAGCTTTCTTT.

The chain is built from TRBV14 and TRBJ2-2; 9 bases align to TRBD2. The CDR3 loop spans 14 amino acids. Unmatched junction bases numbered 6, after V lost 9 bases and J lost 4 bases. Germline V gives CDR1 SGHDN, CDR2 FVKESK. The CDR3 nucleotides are TGTGCCAGATCGAGCGGGGGGCGCACCGGGGAGCTGTTTTTT. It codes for CARSSGGRTGELFF.

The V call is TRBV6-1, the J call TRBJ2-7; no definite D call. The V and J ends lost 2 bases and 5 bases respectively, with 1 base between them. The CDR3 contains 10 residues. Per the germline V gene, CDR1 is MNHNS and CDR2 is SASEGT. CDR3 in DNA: TGTGCCAGCAGTGAAAACGAGCAGTACTTC. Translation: CASSENEQYF.

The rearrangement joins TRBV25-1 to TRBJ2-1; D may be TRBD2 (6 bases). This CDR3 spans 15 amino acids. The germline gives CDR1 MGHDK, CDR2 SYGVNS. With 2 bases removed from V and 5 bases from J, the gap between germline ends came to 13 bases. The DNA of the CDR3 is TGTGCCAGCAGTGAACTTGGCGGGGAACACAATGAGCAGTTCTTC. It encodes CASSELGGEHNEQFF.

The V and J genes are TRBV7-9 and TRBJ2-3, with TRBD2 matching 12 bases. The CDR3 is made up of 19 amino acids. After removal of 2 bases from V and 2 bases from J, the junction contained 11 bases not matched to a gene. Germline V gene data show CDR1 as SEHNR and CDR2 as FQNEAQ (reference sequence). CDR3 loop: CASSLSRLAGESATDTQYF. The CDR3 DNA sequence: TGTGCCAGCAGCTTATCCAGACTAGCGGGGGAATCTGCCACAGATACGCAGTATTTT.

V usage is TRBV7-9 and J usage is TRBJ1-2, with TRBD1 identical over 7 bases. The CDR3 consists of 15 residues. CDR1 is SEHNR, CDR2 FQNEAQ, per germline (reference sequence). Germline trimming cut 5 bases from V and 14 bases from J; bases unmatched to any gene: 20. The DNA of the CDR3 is TGTGCCAGCAGCCTGATTCTCCGGGACAGCGCCCTAAGGACCTTC. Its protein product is CASSLILRDSALRTF.

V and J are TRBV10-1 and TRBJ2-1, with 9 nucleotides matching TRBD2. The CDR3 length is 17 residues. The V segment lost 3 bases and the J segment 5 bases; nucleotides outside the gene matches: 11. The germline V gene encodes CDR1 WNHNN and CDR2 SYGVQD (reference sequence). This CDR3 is CASSDASGVRAHNEQFF. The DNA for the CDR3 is TGCGCCAGCAGTGACGCTAGCGGGGTAAGGGCCCACAATGAGCAGTTCTTC.

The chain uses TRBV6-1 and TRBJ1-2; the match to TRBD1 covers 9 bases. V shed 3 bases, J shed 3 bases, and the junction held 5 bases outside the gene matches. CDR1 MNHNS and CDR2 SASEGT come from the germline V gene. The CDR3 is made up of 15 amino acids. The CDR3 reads CASSDPGTGHYGYTF. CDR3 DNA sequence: TGTGCCAGCAGTGACCCCGGGACAGGGCACTATGGCTACACCTTC.

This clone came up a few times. CDR3 nucleotide sequence: TGTGCCAGCAGCCAAGTAGGCGGGGGGACCTCCTACGAGCAGTACTTC. Amino acid sequence: CASSQVGGGTSYEQYF. The V and J genes are TRBV14 and TRBJ2-7, with 8 bases that match TRBD2. This CDR3 has 16 residues. Losses at the gene ends were 1 base for V and 0 bases for J; bases not matched to a gene: 5. Looked up from germline, CDR1 is SGHDN and CDR2 is FVKESK.

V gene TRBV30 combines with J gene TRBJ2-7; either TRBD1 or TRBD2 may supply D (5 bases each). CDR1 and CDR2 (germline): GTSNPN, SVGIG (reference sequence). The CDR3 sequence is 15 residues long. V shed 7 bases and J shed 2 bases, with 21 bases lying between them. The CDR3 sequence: CALRKWGTGTYEQYF. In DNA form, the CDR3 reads TGTGCCTTACGGAAGTGGGGGACGGGGACCTACGAGCAGTACTTC.

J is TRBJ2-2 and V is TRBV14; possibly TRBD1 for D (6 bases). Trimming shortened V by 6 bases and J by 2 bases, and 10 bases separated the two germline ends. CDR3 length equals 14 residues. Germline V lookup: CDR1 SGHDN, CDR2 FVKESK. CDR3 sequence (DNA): TGTGCCAGCAGTCGACAGGTTAACACCGGGGAGCTGTTTTTT. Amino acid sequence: CASSRQVNTGELFF.

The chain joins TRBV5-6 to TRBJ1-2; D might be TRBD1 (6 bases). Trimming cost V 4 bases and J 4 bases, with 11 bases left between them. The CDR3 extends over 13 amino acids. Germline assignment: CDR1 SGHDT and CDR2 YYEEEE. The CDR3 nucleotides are TGTGCCAGCAGCCCGGACAGTACCTATGGCTACACCTTC. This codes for CASSPDSTYGYTF.

The CDR3: CASRTDPANYGYTF. Here the CDR3 DNA reads TGCGCCAGCAGAACAGACCCTGCTAACTATGGCTACACCTTC. The chain joins TRBV5-1 to TRBJ1-2; no firm D call. Germline assignment: CDR1 SGHRS and CDR2 YFSETQ. Trimming cost V 5 bases and J 0 bases, with 11 bases left between them. The CDR3 has 14 amino acids.

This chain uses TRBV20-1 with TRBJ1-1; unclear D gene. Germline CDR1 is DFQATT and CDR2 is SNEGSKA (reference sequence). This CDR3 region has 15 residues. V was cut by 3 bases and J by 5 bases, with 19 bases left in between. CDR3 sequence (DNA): TGCAGTGCTAGTTTGGCAGGAGTTGGTGGGACTGAAGCTTTCTTT. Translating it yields CSASLAGVGGTEAFF.

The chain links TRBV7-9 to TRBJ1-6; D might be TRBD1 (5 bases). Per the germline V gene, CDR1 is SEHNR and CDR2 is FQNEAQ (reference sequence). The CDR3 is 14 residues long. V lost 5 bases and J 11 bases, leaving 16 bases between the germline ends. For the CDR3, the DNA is TGTGCCAGCAGCCCCATCACAGGATCCCCACCCCTCCACTTT. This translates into CASSPITGSPPLHF.

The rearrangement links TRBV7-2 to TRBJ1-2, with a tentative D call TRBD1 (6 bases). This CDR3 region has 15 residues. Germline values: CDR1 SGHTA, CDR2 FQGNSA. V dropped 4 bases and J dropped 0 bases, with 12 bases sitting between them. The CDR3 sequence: CASSSWTASNYGYTF. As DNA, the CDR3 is TGTGCCAGCAGCTCCTGGACAGCTTCTAACTATGGCTACACCTTC.